These T cell receptor beta chains were read from a single sample in a study of shared clonotypes between healthy human individuals. TCRdb's table, derived via immunoSEQ multiplex PCR, lists solely in-frame clones and lacks some. The table has a few million clones, over 85% seen once; the top ten hold over 0.12%. Specimen: naive CD4+ T cells sorted from blood. The source of these receptors is a man aged 18-30 years in good health. Each CDR3 is given with its conserved first and last residue. D genes are given only for firm matches. Size is omitted from some rows. Given values are once, few, many or a class for expanded clones.

D: -
J: TRBJ2-3
V: TRBV19
size: -
DNA: TGTGCCAGTAGTATAGGGTCCCTAGCGAGCACAGATACGCAGTATTTT
CDR3: CASSIGSLASTDTQYF

D: -
J: TRBJ2-2
V: TRBV5-1
size: -
DNA: TGCGCCAGCAGCTTCAAGGTCGATAACACCGGGGAGCTGTTTTTT
CDR3: CASSFKVDNTGELFF

D: TRBD1
J: TRBJ2-2
V: TRBV7-7
size: -
DNA: TGTGCTAGCAGCCCGGGACAGGGGACCGGGGAGCTGTTTTTT
CDR3: CASSPGQGTGELFF

D: -
J: TRBJ1-5
V: TRBV5-5
size: -
DNA: TGTGCCAGCAGTCTAGACGGGAATAGCAATCAGCCCCAGCATTTT
CDR3: CASSLDGNSNQPQHF

D: -
J: TRBJ2-4
V: TRBV18
size: -
DNA: TGTGCCAGCTCACCGATTCCGAGAAACATTCAGTACTTC
CDR3: CASSPIPRNIQYF

D: TRBD2
J: TRBJ2-1
V: TRBV10-3
size: once
DNA: TGTGCCATCAGTGAGTCGAGACTAGCTGGGTTCTTC
CDR3: CAISESRLAGFF

D: -
J: TRBJ2-3
V: TRBV11-2
size: -
DNA: TGTGCCAGCAGCTTAGATGGGGCGCAGGGCGCAGATACGCAGTATTTT
CDR3: CASSLDGAQGADTQYF

D: -
J: TRBJ2-1
V: TRBV7-2
size: -
DNA: TGTGCCAGCAGCCCGACCCGAAATACCTTTTTGAATGAGCAGTTCTTC
CDR3: CASSPTRNTFLNEQFF

D: TRBD2
J: TRBJ2-1
V: TRBV5-1
size: -
DNA: TGCGCCAGCAGCTTGGGAGCGGGGCACTACAATGAGCAGTTCTTC
CDR3: CASSLGAGHYNEQFF

D: -
J: TRBJ1-5
V: TRBV19
size: -
DNA: TGTGCCAGTAGTATAGTAGGGAGCGATAGCAATCAGCCCCAGCATTTT
CDR3: CASSIVGSDSNQPQHF

D: -
J: TRBJ1-1
V: TRBV21-1
size: -
DNA: TGTGCCAGCAGCAAACGGGGCATTATGCATATGGACACTGAAGCTTTCTTT
CDR3: CASSKRGIMHMDTEAFF

D: TRBD1
J: TRBJ2-7
V: TRBV18
size: -
DNA: TGTGCCAGCTCAGTCGGGGACAGCTCCGAGCAGTACTTC
CDR3: CASSVGDSSEQYF

D: TRBD2
J: TRBJ2-1
V: TRBV5-7
size: -
DNA: TGTGCCAGCAGCCGGCAAATTACTAGCGGGAGTCGGGATGAGCAGTTCTTC
CDR3: CASSRQITSGSRDEQFF

D: -
J: TRBJ2-1
V: TRBV6-5
size: -
DNA: TGTGCCAGCAGTTACTCCGGTGTTAGGGCCAATGAGCAGTTCTTC
CDR3: CASSYSGVRANEQFF

D: TRBD2
J: TRBJ2-3
V: TRBV5-1
size: -
DNA: TGCGCCAGCTGGGGCGGGAGGGGGGCCACAGATACGCAGTATTTT
CDR3: CASWGGRGATDTQYF

D: -
J: TRBJ2-1
V: TRBV21-1
size: once
DNA: TGTGCCAGCAGCATAACCGACAGGGCGTCCTACAATGAGCAGTTCTTC
CDR3: CASSITDRASYNEQFF

D: TRBD1
J: TRBJ1-5
V: TRBV11-2
size: few
DNA: TGTGCCAGCAGCAGGGGGCAAAATCAGCCCCAGCATTTT
CDR3: CASSRGQNQPQHF

D: -
J: TRBJ2-1
V: TRBV7-8
size: -
DNA: TGTGCCAGCAGCAGATACCGGGACTCGGGTCATGAGCAGTTCTTC
CDR3: CASSRYRDSGHEQFF

D: -
J: TRBJ2-7
V: TRBV2
size: few
DNA: TGTGCCAGCAGTGCAGAGATTCAAACCTACGAGCAGTACTTC
CDR3: CASSAEIQTYEQYF

D: -
J: TRBJ1-2
V: TRBV19
size: -
DNA: TGTGCCAGTAGTATGGTAGGCCAGCGGGGCTACACCTTC
CDR3: CASSMVGQRGYTF

D: TRBD2
J: TRBJ2-7
V: TRBV27
size: -
DNA: TGTGCCAGCAGTCAACTTCTAGCGGGGAGCTCCTACGAGCAGTACTTC
CDR3: CASSQLLAGSSYEQYF

D: TRBD2
J: TRBJ2-7
V: TRBV7-2
size: -
DNA: TGTGCCAGCAGCTTAGCTAGCGGGAGCTACGAGCAGTACTTC
CDR3: CASSLASGSYEQYF

D: TRBD2
J: TRBJ2-7
V: TRBV5-1
size: -
DNA: TGCGCCAGCAGCTTGGGGGGACTAGCTTACTACGAGCAGTACTTC
CDR3: CASSLGGLAYYEQYF

D: -
J: TRBJ1-1
V: TRBV5-1
size: -
DNA: TGCGCCAGCAGCTTGAGCCTAGGGATGAACACTGAAGCTTTCTTT
CDR3: CASSLSLGMNTEAFF